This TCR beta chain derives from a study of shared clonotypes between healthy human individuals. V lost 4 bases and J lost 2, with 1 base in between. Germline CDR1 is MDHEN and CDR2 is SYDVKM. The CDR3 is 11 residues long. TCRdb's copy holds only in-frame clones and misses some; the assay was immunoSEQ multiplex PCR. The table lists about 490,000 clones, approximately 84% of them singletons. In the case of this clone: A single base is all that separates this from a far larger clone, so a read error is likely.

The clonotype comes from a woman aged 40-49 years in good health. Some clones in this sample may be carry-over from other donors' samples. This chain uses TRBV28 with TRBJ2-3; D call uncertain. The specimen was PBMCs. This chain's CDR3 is CASSSTDTQYF. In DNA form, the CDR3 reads TGTGCCAGCAGTTCCACAGATACGCAGTATTTT.